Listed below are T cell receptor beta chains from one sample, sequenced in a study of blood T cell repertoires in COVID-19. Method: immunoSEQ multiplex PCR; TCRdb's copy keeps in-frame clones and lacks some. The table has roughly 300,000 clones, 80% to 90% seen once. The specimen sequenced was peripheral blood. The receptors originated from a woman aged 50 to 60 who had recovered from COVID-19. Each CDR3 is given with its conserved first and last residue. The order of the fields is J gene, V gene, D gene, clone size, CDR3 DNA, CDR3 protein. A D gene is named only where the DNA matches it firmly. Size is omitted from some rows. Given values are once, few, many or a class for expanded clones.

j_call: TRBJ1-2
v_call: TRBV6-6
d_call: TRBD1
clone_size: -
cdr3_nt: TGTGCCAGCAGTTTTCCGGGGGACAGGGTCTATGGCTACACCTTC
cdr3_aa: CASSFPGDRVYGYTF

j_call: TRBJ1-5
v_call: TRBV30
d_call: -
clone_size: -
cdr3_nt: TGTGCCTGGGGGGGTCACAGTAGCAATCAGCCCCAGCATTTT
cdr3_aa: CAWGGHSSNQPQHF

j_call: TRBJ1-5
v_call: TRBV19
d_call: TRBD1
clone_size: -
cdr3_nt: TGTGCCAGTAGGGGATTACAGGGGGCACGGCAGCCCCAGCATTTT
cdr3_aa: CASRGLQGARQPQHF

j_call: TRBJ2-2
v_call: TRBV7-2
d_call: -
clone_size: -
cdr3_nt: TGTGCCAGCAGCTTAGGCCTAGCGCGGGCCACCGGGGAGCTGTTTTTT
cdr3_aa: CASSLGLARATGELFF

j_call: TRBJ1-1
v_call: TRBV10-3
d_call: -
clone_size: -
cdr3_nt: TGTGCCATCAGTGAGCCCCTGGGGGGGACCGTGGGAGCTTTCTTT
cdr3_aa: CAISEPLGGTVGAFF

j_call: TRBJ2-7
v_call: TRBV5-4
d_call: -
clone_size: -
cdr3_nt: TGTGCCAGCAGCTTTGGGGTGGGGGCCTCCTACGAGCAGTACTTC
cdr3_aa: CASSFGVGASYEQYF

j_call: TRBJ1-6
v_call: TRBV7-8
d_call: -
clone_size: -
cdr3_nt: TGTGCCAGCAGCGCTGCGATCGATCCTGCGAATTCACCCCTCCACTTT
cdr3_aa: CASSAAIDPANSPLHF

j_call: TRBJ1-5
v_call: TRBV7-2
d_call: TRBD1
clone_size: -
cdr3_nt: TGTGCCAGCAGCTTAGCTGGGACAGGGGAGCAGCCCCAGCATTTT
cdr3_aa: CASSLAGTGEQPQHF

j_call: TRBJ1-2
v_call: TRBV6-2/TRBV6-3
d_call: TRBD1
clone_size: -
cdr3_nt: TGTGCCAGCAGTTACTCGCCGGGACAGATTACTAACTATGGCTACACCTTC
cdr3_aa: CASSYSPGQITNYGYTF

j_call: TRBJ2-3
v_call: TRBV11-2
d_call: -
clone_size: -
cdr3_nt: TGTGCCAGCAGCCTCTTCCTAGCTCTGACGCAGTATTTT
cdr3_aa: CASSLFLALTQYF

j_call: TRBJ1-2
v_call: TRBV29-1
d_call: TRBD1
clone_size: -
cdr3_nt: TGCAGCGTTGAAACAGGGGGCTATGGCTACACCTTC
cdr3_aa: CSVETGGYGYTF

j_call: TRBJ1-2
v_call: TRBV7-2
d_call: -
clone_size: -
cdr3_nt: TGTGCCAGCAGCCCACAGGGCACCGGAGGCTACACCTTC
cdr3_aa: CASSPQGTGGYTF

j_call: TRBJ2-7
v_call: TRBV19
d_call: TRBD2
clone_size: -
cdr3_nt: TGTGCCAGTAGGCTGACCGGGACTAGCGGATACGAGCAGTACTTC
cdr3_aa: CASRLTGTSGYEQYF

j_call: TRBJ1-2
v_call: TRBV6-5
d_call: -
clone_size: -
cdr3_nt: TGTGCCAGCAGTTACTCCGGAGGAAGTAGTGGCTACACCTTC
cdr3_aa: CASSYSGGSSGYTF

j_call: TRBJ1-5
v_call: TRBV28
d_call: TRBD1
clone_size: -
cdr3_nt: TGTGCCAGCACCCCGGGACAGGGGAATCAGCCCCAGCATTTT
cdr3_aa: CASTPGQGNQPQHF

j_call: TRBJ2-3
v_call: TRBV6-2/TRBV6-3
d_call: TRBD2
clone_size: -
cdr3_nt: TGTGCCAGCAGTTACTCGAATGGGGTAGCGGGGACCGCAGATACGCAGTATTTT
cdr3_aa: CASSYSNGVAGTADTQYF

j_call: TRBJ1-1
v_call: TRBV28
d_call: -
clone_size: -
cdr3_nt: TGTGCCAGCAGACCTCCACGGACAGCGAACACTGAAGCTTTCTTT
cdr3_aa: CASRPPRTANTEAFF

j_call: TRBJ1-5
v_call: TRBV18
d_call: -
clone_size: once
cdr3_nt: TGTGCCAGCTCACCAGAAATCCGGGGAAATCAGCCCCAGCATTTT
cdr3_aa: CASSPEIRGNQPQHF

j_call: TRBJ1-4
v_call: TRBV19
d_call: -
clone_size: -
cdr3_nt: TGTGCCAGTAGTATGGTCAGGGGCGAAAAACTGTTTTTT
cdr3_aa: CASSMVRGEKLFF

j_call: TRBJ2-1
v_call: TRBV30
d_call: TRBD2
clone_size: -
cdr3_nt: TGTGCCTGGAGTAAGGGATCGACTAGCGGGAGTCTCAATGAGCAGTTCTTC
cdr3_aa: CAWSKGSTSGSLNEQFF

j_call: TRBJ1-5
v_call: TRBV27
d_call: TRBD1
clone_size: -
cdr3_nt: TGTGCCAGCAGTTTGGGACAGGGGTTTCGGCAGCCCCAGCATTTT
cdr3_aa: CASSLGQGFRQPQHF

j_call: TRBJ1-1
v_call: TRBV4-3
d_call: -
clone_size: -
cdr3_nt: TGCGCCAGCAGCCGATCAACAGGTAACACTGAAGCTTTCTTT
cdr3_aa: CASSRSTGNTEAFF

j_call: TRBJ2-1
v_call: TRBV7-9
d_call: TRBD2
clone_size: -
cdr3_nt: TGTGCCAGCAGCTACTGGGCGGGAGGATTATACAATGAGCAGTTCTTC
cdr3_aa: CASSYWAGGLYNEQFF

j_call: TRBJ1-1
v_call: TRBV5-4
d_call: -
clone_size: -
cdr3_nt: TGTGCCAGCAGCTTGGAGGGAGGATCCACTGAAGCTTTCTTT
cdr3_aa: CASSLEGGSTEAFF

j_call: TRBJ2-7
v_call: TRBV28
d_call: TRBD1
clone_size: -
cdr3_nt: TGTGCCAGCAGTTTTCGGACAGGGGGCCCCTACGAGCAGTACTTC
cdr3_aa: CASSFRTGGPYEQYF

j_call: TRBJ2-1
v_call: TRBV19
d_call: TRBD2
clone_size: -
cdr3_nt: TGTGCCAGCCAGGGGCGGGGGGTCTTCAATGAGCAGTTCTTC
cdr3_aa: CASQGRGVFNEQFF

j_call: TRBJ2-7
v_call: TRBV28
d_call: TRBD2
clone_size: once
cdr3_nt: TGTGCCAGCAATTCAAACCCTAGCGGGAGTGACGAGCAGTACTTC
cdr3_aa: CASNSNPSGSDEQYF

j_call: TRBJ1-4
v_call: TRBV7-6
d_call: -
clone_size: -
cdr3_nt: TGTGCCAGCAGCCGTTCCGCCCGAGTTGCCTGGTTCAATGAAAAACTGTTTTTT
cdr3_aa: CASSRSARVAWFNEKLFF